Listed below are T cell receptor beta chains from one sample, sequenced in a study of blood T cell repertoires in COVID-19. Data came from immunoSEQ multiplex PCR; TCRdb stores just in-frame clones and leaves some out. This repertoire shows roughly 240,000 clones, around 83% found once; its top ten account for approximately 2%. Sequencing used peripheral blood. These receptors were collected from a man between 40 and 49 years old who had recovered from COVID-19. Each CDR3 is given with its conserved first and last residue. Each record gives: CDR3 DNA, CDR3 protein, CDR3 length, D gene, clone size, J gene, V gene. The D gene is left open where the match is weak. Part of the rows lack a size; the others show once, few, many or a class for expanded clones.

TGTGCCAGCAGCATCGTAGCGGGAGCCTCTTACAATGAGCAGTTCTTC,CASSIVAGASYNEQFF,16,TRBD2,-,TRBJ2-1,TRBV5-4
TGTGCCAGCACCTCCTCAGGGATGTTAAATGAAAAACTGTTTTTT,CASTSSGMLNEKLFF,15,-,-,TRBJ1-4,TRBV6-5
TGTGCCAGCAGTTACAGGGGGCACGCAGATACGCAGTATTTT,CASSYRGHADTQYF,14,TRBD1,-,TRBJ2-3,TRBV6-5
TGCGCCAGCAGCGATGGGACAGCTAATGAAAAACTGTTTTTT,CASSDGTANEKLFF,14,TRBD1,-,TRBJ1-4,TRBV5-1
TGTGCCATCAGTCGGTCTAGCGATGAGCAGTTCTTC,CAISRSSDEQFF,12,-,-,TRBJ2-1,TRBV10-3
TGTGCCAGCGATGGGGGAGGAGAGACCCAGTACTTC,CASDGGGETQYF,12,-,once,TRBJ2-5,TRBV3-1/TRBV3-2
TGTGCTAGTGGTTCCCCGCGGACTAGGGGCACAGATACGCAGTATTTT,CASGSPRTRGTDTQYF,16,TRBD2,-,TRBJ2-3,TRBV12-5
TGCGCCAGCAGCCAAGATGTCAGGGGGCTCCAGCAGTTCTTC,CASSQDVRGLQQFF,14,TRBD1,-,TRBJ2-1,TRBV4-3
TGCAGCGTTGAAGTGGGAGACTCTTCGGGGGAGCAGTACTTC,CSVEVGDSSGEQYF,14,-,-,TRBJ2-7,TRBV29-1
TGTGCCAGCAGCTTAGCTAGCAGCTACGGGCAGTACTTC,CASSLASSYGQYF,13,-,-,TRBJ2-7,TRBV11-2
TGTGCCTGGAGGGCTAGCGGGAGCTCCTACAATGAGCAGTTCTTC,CAWRASGSSYNEQFF,15,TRBD2,-,TRBJ2-1,TRBV30
TGTGCCAGCAGCCCGAGGACAGGGGGATACAATGAGCAGTTCTTC,CASSPRTGGYNEQFF,15,TRBD1,-,TRBJ2-1,TRBV7-6
TGCGCCAGCAGCCAAGTGACGGGGGGGCACGAGACCCAGTACTTC,CASSQVTGGHETQYF,15,TRBD2,-,TRBJ2-5,TRBV4-1
TGTGCCAGCAGCTTGGACGGGGACAGGGGATACTTTGCAACTAATGAAAAACTGTTTTTT,CASSLDGDRGYFATNEKLFF,20,TRBD1,-,TRBJ1-4,TRBV5-5
TGTGCTAGTGGCCCGCCGACAGGGGACTACAATGAGCAGTTCTTC,CASGPPTGDYNEQFF,15,TRBD1,-,TRBJ2-1,TRBV12-5
TGTGCCAGCAGATCGCTCCTGAAGAACACCCACCAAGAGACCCAGTACTTC,CASRSLLKNTHQETQYF,17,-,-,TRBJ2-5,TRBV5-8
TGTGCCAGCTCACCTACAGGGGCGGACTATGGCTACACCTTC,CASSPTGADYGYTF,14,TRBD1,-,TRBJ1-2,TRBV18
TGTGCCAGCAGCAAAGCGGGACTAGCGGGAGGGCAAAACTACGAGCAGTACTTC,CASSKAGLAGGQNYEQYF,18,-,-,TRBJ2-7,TRBV21-1
TGTGCCTGGAGTGTTTACAGGACGAACAATGAGCAGTTCTTC,CAWSVYRTNNEQFF,14,-,once,TRBJ2-1,TRBV30
TGTGCCAGCAGCTCGGGACAGGGGGCAACTAATGAAAAACTGTTTTTT,CASSSGQGATNEKLFF,16,TRBD1,-,TRBJ1-4,TRBV5-4
TGTGCTAGTGGCAGGGCAGGTGGGAACCAGCCCCAGCATTTT,CASGRAGGNQPQHF,14,-,-,TRBJ1-5,TRBV12-5
TGCGCCAGCAGCGCCTCTGCGAATGGCTACACCTTC,CASSASANGYTF,12,-,-,TRBJ1-2,TRBV5-1
TGTGCCAGCAGCCGCAGGGTGGCCGAGCAGTACTTC,CASSRRVAEQYF,12,-,-,TRBJ2-7,TRBV11-3
TGTGCCAGCAGCTTCTCCGGGGGACAGGTAGACAATGAGCAGTTCTTC,CASSFSGGQVDNEQFF,16,TRBD1,-,TRBJ2-1,TRBV7-9
TGTGCCAGCAGTGGACAGGGATATCCTAGCACAGATACGCAGTATTTT,CASSGQGYPSTDTQYF,16,TRBD1,-,TRBJ2-3,TRBV6-1
TGTGCCAGCAGCTTACGACAGGGCGGGAACACTGAAGCTTTCTTT,CASSLRQGGNTEAFF,15,TRBD1,-,TRBJ1-1,TRBV11-2
TGTGCCAGCAGCGGAGCGGGGGGGTTTCAAGATACGCAGTATTTT,CASSGAGGFQDTQYF,15,TRBD2,-,TRBJ2-3,TRBV11-2
TGTGCCAGCTCACCCAGGACAGGCGGAATCTCCTACGAGCAGTACTTC,CASSPRTGGISYEQYF,16,TRBD1,-,TRBJ2-7,TRBV18
TGTGCCACCGAGGGAACCACAGATACGCAGTATTTT,CATEGTTDTQYF,12,-,-,TRBJ2-3,TRBV19
TGTGCCAGCAGTCCGGGACTAGCGGACGAGCAGTACTTC,CASSPGLADEQYF,13,TRBD2,-,TRBJ2-7,TRBV27
TGTGCCAGCAGCGAAAGGACAGGGACCTACGAGCAGTACTTC,CASSERTGTYEQYF,14,TRBD1,-,TRBJ2-7,TRBV7-2
TGTGCCACCAGTGACCCAGTGACCGGGGAGCTGTTTTTT,CATSDPVTGELFF,13,-,-,TRBJ2-2,TRBV24-1
TGTGCCATCAGTCCAGAGGGCAGTAATCAGCCCCAGCATTTT,CAISPEGSNQPQHF,14,-,-,TRBJ1-5,TRBV10-3
TGTGCCAGCAGTTACTCGGGAGTTGGATCCTACGAGCAGTACTTC,CASSYSGVGSYEQYF,15,-,-,TRBJ2-7,TRBV6-5
TGTGCCATCATGGGAGCGGGCACAGATACGCAGTATTTT,CAIMGAGTDTQYF,13,-,once,TRBJ2-3,TRBV10-3
TGTGCCATCAGTGGAGCGGCTAGCACAGATACGCAGTATTTT,CAISGAASTDTQYF,14,-,-,TRBJ2-3,TRBV10-3
TGTGCCAGCAGTCCTGACTCCCCTGATCCTTACAATGAGCAGTTCTTC,CASSPDSPDPYNEQFF,16,-,-,TRBJ2-1,TRBV7-2
TGTGCCAGCAGCGACTATGGCGGGGGGACAGGGGAACAAGAGACCCAGTACTTC,CASSDYGGGTGEQETQYF,18,TRBD1,-,TRBJ2-5,TRBV9
TGTGCCAGCAGCGGGGGGACAGGGGCCCCCTACGAGCAGTACTTC,CASSGGTGAPYEQYF,15,TRBD1,-,TRBJ2-7,TRBV5-6
TGTGCTAGTGGTTTGGTAACGGGAGAATTGCCACTTTTTGAGCAGTACTTC,CASGLVTGELPLFEQYF,17,-,-,TRBJ2-7,TRBV12-5
TGTGCCAGCAGAAGCGTAGCGGGACAAACCTACGAGCAGTACTTC,CASRSVAGQTYEQYF,15,TRBD2,once,TRBJ2-7,TRBV27
TGTGCCAGCAGTGTTTCAGGACAGGGCAATCAGCCCCAGCATTTT,CASSVSGQGNQPQHF,15,TRBD1,few,TRBJ1-5,TRBV2
TGTGCCAGCAGTACAGGTTCTAACTATGGCTACACCTTC,CASSTGSNYGYTF,13,-,-,TRBJ1-2,TRBV5-4
TGTGCCAGCAGTGCAATCGGGACAGACTATGGCTACACCTTC,CASSAIGTDYGYTF,14,TRBD1,-,TRBJ1-2,TRBV2
TGTGCCAGCAGTTACTCGTCGACGGCTAGCGCGTTCTTC,CASSYSSTASAFF,13,-,-,TRBJ2-1,TRBV6-2/TRBV6-3
TGTGCCAGCAGCTCAGGGGGCCGCCCCTATGGCTACACCTTC,CASSSGGRPYGYTF,14,TRBD1,-,TRBJ1-2,TRBV6-5
TGCAGCGTGGGGAGAGTCCAAGAGACCCAGTACTTC,CSVGRVQETQYF,12,-,-,TRBJ2-5,TRBV29-1
TGCAGCTTTGGGGGGACAGGGGGCGAAACTTGGGAGACCCAGTACTTC,CSFGGTGGETWETQYF,16,TRBD1,-,TRBJ2-5,TRBV29-1
TGTGCCAGCAGCTTAGGAGTCTACGAGCAGTACTTC,CASSLGVYEQYF,12,-,few,TRBJ2-7,TRBV7-9
TGTGCCATCAGTGACAGGGACAGGGAGAACACCGGGGAGCTGTTTTTT,CAISDRDRENTGELFF,16,TRBD1,few,TRBJ2-2,TRBV10-3
TGTGCCAGCAGTGAATCAGGTCACTCTGGAAACACCATATATTTT,CASSESGHSGNTIYF,15,-,-,TRBJ1-3,TRBV25-1
TGTGCCAGCAGTTACTCGAGGAGGGGCTACGAGCAGTACTTC,CASSYSRRGYEQYF,14,-,-,TRBJ2-7,TRBV6-5
TGTGCCAGCAGCACCGCAGACAGGAAGGCTGGGGACAATGAGCAGTTCTTC,CASSTADRKAGDNEQFF,17,-,-,TRBJ2-1,TRBV7-6
TGCAGCGGTTCCCTCGCCGGGACAGGGCAGTACGAGCAGTACTTC,CSGSLAGTGQYEQYF,15,TRBD1,-,TRBJ2-7,TRBV29-1
TGTGCCAGCAGCGTAGTTTGGGGCGGATACACAGATACGCAGTATTTT,CASSVVWGGYTDTQYF,16,-,-,TRBJ2-3,TRBV9